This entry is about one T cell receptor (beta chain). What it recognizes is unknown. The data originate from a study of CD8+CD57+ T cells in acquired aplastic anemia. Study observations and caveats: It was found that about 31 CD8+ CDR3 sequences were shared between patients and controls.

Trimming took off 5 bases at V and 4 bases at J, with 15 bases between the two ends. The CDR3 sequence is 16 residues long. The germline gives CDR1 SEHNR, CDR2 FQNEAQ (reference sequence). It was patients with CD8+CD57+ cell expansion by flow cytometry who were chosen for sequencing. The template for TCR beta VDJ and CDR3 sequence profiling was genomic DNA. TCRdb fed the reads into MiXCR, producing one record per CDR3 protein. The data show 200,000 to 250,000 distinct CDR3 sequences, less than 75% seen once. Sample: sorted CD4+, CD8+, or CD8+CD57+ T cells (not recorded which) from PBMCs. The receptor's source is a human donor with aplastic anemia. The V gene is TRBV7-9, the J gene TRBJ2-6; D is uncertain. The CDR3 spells CASSGMVARGANVLTF. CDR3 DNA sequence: TGTGCCAGCAGCGGAATGGTCGCGCGAGGGGCCAACGTCCTGACTTTC.